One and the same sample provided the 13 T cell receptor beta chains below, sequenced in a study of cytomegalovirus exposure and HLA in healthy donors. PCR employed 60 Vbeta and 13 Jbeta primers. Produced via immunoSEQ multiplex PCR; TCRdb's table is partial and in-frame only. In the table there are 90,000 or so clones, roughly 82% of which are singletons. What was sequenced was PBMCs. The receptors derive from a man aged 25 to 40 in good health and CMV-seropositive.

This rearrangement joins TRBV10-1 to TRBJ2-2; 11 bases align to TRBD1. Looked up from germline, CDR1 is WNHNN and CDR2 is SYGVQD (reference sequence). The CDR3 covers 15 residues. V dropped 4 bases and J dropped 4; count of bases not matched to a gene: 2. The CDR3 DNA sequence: TGCGCCAGCAGTGGAGGGACAGGGGGCACCGGGGAGCTGTTTTTT. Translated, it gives CASSGGTGGTGELFF.

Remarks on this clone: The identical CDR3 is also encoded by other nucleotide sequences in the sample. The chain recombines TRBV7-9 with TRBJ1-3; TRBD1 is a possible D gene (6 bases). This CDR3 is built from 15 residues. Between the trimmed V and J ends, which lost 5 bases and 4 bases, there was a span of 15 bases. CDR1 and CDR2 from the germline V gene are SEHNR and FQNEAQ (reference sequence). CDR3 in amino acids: CASSPSGGSGNTIYF. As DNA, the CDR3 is TGTGCCAGCAGCCCGAGCGGGGGCTCCGGAAACACCATATATTTT.

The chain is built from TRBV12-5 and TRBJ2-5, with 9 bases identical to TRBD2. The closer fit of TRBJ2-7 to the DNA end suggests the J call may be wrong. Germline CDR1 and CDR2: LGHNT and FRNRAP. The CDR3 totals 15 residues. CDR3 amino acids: CASGLLAGGPGEQYF. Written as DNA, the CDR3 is TGTGCTAGTGGTTTGTTGGCGGGAGGGCCGGGCGAGCAGTACTTC.

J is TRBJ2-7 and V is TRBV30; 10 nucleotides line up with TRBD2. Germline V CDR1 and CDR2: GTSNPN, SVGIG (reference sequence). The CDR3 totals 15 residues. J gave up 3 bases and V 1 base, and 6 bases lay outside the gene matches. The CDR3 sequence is CAWSDPASGSYEQYF. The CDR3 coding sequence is TGTGCCTGGAGTGACCCCGCTAGCGGGAGCTACGAGCAGTACTTC.

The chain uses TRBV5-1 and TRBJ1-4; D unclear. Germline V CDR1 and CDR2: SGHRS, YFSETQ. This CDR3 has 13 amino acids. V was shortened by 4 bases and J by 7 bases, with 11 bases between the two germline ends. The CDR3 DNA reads TGCGCCAGCAGCCCCAGGCCCCTTGAAAAACTGTTTTTT. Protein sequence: CASSPRPLEKLFF.

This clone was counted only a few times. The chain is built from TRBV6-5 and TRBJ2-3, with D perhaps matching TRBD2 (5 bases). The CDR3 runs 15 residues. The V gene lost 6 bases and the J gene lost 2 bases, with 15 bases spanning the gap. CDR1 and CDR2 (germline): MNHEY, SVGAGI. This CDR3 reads CASSRRGVVTDTQYF. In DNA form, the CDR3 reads TGTGCCAGCAGCCGACGGGGTGTGGTCACAGATACGCAGTATTTT.

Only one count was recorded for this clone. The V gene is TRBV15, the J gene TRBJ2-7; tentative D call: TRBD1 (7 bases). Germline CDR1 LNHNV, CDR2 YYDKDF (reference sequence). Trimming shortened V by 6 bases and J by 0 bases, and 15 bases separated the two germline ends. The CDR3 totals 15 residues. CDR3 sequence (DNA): TGTGCCACCAGTTCGCGGGACAGAAGCTCCTACGAGCAGTACTTC. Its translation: CATSSRDRSSYEQYF.

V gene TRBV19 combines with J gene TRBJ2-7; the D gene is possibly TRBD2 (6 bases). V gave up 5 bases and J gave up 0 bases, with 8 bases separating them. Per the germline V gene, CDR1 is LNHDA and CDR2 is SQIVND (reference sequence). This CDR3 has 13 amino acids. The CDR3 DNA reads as TGTGCCAGTAGTCGGGACTTCTCCTACGAGCAGTACTTC. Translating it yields CASSRDFSYEQYF.

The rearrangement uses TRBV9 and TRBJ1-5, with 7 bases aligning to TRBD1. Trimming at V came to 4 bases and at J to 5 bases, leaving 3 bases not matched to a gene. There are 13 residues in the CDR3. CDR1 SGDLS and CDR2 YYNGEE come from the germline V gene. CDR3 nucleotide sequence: TGTGCCAGCAGCCCTACAGGGGATCAGCCCCAGCATTTT. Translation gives CASSPTGDQPQHF.

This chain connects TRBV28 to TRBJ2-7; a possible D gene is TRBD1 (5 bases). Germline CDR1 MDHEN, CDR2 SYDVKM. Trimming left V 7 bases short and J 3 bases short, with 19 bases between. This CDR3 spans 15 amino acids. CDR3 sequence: CASISPTGSRYEQYF. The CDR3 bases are TGTGCCAGCATTTCTCCCACAGGTTCCCGCTACGAGCAGTACTTC.

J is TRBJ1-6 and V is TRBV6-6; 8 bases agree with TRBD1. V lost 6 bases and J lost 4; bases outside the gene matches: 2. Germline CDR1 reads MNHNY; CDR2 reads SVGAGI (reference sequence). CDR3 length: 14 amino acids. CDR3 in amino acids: CASSGQGYNSPLHF. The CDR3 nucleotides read TGTGCCAGCAGCGGACAGGGATATAATTCACCCCTCCACTTT.

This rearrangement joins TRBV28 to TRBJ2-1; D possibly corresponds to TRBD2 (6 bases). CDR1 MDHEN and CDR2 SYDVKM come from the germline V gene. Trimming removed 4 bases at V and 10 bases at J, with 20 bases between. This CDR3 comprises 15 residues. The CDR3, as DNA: TGTGCCAGCAGTTCCGGCGGACTACCCAACCGGGAGCAGTTCTTC. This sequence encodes CASSSGGLPNREQFF.

The DNA of the CDR3 is TGCGCCAGCAGCTTGGGACAGCCAAACGGGGAGCTGTTTTTT. Translated: CASSLGQPNGELFF. The chain employs TRBV5-1 and TRBJ2-2, with a possible D match to TRBD1 (5 bases). The CDR3 spans 14 residues. Germline V gene lookup returns CDR1 SGHRS and CDR2 YFSETQ. V lost 0 bases and J lost 7, with 10 bases in between.